This T cell receptor beta chain was documented in a study of blood T cells in healthy people across ages. Whole-study findings and limits: Among T cells, TCR beta diversity per million cells dropped roughly linearly as age rose.

The second PCR ran about 6 to 11 cycles with a sample-barcoded 5' primer and J-beta primers. TCRdb re-called the 5' RACE reads through MiXCR, storing one row per CDR3 protein. The table lists 550,000 to 750,000 distinct CDR3 sequences, 21% of them singletons, with 3.6% in the top ten. This clonotype showed up just a few times. What it recognizes is unknown. Total RNA extracted from each sample amounted to at least 5.5 micrograms. The source material was blood. The sequence was obtained from a man aged 70 or older in good health.

CDR3 protein: CASSLSTTPNEKLFF. CDR3 DNA sequence: TGTGCCAGCAGCTTATCTACAACTCCAAATGAAAAACTGTTTTTT. The chain combines TRBV7-9 with TRBJ1-4, with unresolved D. From germline, CDR1 is SEHNR and CDR2 FQNEAQ (reference sequence). This CDR3 spans 15 amino acids. The germline V and J ends were trimmed by 2 bases and 5 bases, with 12 bases remaining between them.